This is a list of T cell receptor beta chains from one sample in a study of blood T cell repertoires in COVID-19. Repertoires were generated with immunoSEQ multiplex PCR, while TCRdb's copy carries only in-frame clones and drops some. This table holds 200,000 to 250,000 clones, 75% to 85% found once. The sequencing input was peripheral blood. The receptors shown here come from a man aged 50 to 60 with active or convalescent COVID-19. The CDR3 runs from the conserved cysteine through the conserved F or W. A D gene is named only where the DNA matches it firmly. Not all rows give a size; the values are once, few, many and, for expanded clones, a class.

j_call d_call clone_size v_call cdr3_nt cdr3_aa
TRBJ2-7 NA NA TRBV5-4 TGTGCCAGCAGCTTTGGCGGGGTCTCCTACGAGCAGTACTTC CASSFGGVSYEQYF
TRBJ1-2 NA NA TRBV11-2 TGTGCCAGCAGCCACTTACAGGGCGACTATGGCTACACCTTC CASSHLQGDYGYTF
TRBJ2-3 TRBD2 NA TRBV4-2 TGTGCCAGCAGCCAAGAATCGGGACTAGCGGTTAATACGCAGTATTTT CASSQESGLAVNTQYF
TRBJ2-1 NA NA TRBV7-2 TGTGCCAGCAGCTTGGCACAGGGACTAAATCACGAGCAGTTCTTC CASSLAQGLNHEQFF
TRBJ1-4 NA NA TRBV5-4 TGTGCCAGCAGCTTGGGCGGGGGAAACCTCGGTGAAAAACTGTTTTTT CASSLGGGNLGEKLFF
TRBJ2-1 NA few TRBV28 TGTGCCAGCAGCCGCCCGCCCGGGGATTACAATGAGCAGTTCTTC CASSRPPGDYNEQFF
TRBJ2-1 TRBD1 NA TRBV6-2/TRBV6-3 TGTGCCAGCAGTTCCCGGGACAGACGTTACAATGAGCAGTTCTTC CASSSRDRRYNEQFF
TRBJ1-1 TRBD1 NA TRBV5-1 TGCGCCAGCAGCTTATTGACAGGGGGAAACACTGAAGCTTTCTTT CASSLLTGGNTEAFF
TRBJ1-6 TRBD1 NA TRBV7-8 TGTGCCAGCAGCTTAGGACAGGGGCCTTCACCCCTCCACTTT CASSLGQGPSPLHF
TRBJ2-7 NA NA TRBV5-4 TGTGCCAGCAGCTTGGACCCCAGCTCCTACGAGCAGTACTTC CASSLDPSSYEQYF
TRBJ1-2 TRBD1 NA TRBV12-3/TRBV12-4 TGTGCCAGCAGTCCACAGGGGTACTATGGCTACACCTTC CASSPQGYYGYTF
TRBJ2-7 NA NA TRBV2 TGTGCCAGCAGTGAATGGGACAAGAGCTCCTACGAGCAGTACTTC CASSEWDKSSYEQYF
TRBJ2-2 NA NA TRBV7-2 TGTGCCAGCAGCTTATGGGGGGGCCCCCGAAACACCGGGGAGCTGTTTTTT CASSLWGGPRNTGELFF
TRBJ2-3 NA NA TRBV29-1 TGCAGCGTTGCCAAACCAGGGGCCGGCACAGATACGCAGTATTTT CSVAKPGAGTDTQYF
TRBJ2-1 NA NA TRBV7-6 TGTGCCAGCAGCCCCTATGGGAGCTCCTACAATGAGCAGTTCTTC CASSPYGSSYNEQFF
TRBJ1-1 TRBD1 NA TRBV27 TGTGCCAGCAGTTTATCGTCCTTCCTTCTACAGGGGCACACTGAAGCTTTCTTT CASSLSSFLLQGHTEAFF
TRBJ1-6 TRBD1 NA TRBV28 TGTGCCAGCAGTGACGGGACAGGAGATAATTCACCCCTCCACTTT CASSDGTGDNSPLHF
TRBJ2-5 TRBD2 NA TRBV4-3 TGCGCCAGCAGCCTGGGACTAGCGGGGGGAGAGACCCAGTACTTC CASSLGLAGGETQYF
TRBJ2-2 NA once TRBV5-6 TGTGCCAGCAGCCCCTCCCGAGCTTTGAACACCGGGGAGCTGTTTTTT CASSPSRALNTGELFF
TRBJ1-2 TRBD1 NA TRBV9 TGTGCCAGCAGCTTACCCCAACAGGGGAACTATGGCTACACCTTC CASSLPQQGNYGYTF
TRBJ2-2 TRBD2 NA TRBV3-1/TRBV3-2 TGTGCCAGCAGCCGGTCCCCCAGCGGGAGTTTCTCCGGGGAGCTGTTTTTT CASSRSPSGSFSGELFF
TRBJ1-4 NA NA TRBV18 TGTGCCAGCTCACCACTAATGGACAGTGAAAAACTGTTTTTT CASSPLMDSEKLFF